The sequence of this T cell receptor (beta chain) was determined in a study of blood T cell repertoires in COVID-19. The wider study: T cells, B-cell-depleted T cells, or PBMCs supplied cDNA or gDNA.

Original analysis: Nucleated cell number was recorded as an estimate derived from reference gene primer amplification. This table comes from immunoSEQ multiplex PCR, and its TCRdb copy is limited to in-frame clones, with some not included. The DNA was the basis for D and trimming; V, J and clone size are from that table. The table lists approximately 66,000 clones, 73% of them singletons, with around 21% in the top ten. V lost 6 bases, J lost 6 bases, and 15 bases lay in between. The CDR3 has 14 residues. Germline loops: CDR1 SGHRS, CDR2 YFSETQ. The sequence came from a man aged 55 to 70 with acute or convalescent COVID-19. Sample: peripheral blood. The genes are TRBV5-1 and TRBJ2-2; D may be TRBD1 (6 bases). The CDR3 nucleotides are TGCGCCAGCAAGGTCCAGGGGCAGTCCGGGGAGCTGTTTTTT. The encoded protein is CASKVQGQSGELFF.